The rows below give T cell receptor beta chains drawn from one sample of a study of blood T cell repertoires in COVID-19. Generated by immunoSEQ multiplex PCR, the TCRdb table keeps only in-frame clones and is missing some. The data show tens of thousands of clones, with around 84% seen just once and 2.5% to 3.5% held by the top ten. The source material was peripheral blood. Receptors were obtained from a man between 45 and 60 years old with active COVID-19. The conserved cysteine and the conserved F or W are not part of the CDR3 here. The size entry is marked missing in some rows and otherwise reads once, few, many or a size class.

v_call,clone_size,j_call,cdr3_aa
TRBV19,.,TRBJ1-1,ASSISVNTEAF
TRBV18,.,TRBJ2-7,ASSPRLAGPEQY
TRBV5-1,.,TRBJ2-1,ASSLSGTNEQF
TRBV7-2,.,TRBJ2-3,ASSLSLIADTQY
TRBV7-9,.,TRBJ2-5,ASSLKRTGQETQY
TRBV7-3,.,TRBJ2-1,ASSSTGTSAPNEQF
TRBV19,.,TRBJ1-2,ASSMAGDPNYGYT
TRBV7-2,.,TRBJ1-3,ASSLASGGSGNTIY
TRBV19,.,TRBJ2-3,ASSFRPQGAADTQY
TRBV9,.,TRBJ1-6,ASRAGGTGNSPLH
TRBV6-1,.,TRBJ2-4,ASSEVQGVENIQY
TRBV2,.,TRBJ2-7,ASSPSSGGAHEQY
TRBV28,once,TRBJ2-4,ATGTRGAKNIQY
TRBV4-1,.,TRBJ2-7,ASSQLTVTYEQY
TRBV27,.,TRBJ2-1,ASSLQTPQRQF
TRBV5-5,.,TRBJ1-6,ASSLEGQGNSPLH
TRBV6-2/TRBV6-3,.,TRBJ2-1,ASSLLDRNPYNEQF
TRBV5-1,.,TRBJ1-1,ASSLAAEAF
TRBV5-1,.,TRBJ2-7,ASSLRTGSYEQY
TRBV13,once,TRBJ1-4,ASSLGPNEKLF
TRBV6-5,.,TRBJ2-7,ASRQTGAGSYEQY
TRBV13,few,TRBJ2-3,ASSPQGMGLARKDTQY